This T cell receptor (beta chain) was identified in a study of regulatory T cells in long-lasting Graves disease. Whole-study findings and limits: There were preferences for TRBV28, TRBJ1-2 and TRBJ2-5 in persistent disease.

In germline, CDR1 is MNHEY, CDR2 SMNVEV (reference sequence). The CDR3 has 15 residues. With 3 bases clipped from V and 4 bases from J, the junction kept 4 bases outside the gene matches. Investigators prepared the TCR beta libraries by applying iRepertoire HTBI primers and Arm-PCR of CDR3 regions. MiXCR, applied by TCRdb to the multiplex PCR reads, yields one record per CDR3 protein. The table has 510,000 or so distinct CDR3 sequences, about 11% seen once. Sample time point: newly diagnosed GD, antithyroid drugs for less than 3 months. From PBMCs, RNA was extracted and then used to make the TCR library. Guidelines of the American Thyroid Association were used to diagnose Graves' disease. This clonotype was picked up many times. Its antigen is undetermined. Separately, the same data were catalogued under a study of T cells in Graves' hyperthyroidism and ophthalmopathy.

Sequenced material: peripheral blood mononuclear cells (PBMCs), taken at new diagnosis, from a patient treated with antithyroid drugs. This TCR came from a woman aged 25 to 45 with Graves disease. The chain couples TRBV27 to TRBJ1-2; 11 positions match TRBD1. This chain's CDR3 is CASSFLGTGGYGYTF. The CDR3 DNA follows: TGTGCCAGCAGTTTCTTGGGGACAGGGGGCTATGGCTACACCTTC.